This TCR beta chain derives from a study of blood T cells in healthy people across ages. Whole-study findings and limits: More naive CD4+ cells and higher diversity were found in long-lived than in aged donors.

Using a J-beta primer mix together with a sample-barcoded 5' primer, a second PCR was run for roughly 6 to 11 cycles. TCRdb reprocessed the 5' RACE reads with MiXCR, giving one entry per CDR3 protein. The sample contains 750,000 to 950,000 distinct CDR3 sequences, about 26% of which appear only once. With V trimmed by 5 bases and J by 4 bases, 8 bases remained unmatched. The CDR3 length is 14 residues. Germline values: CDR1 SGHRS, CDR2 YFSETQ. Each sample gave at least 7 million isolated PBMCs. As concerns this clonotype: As yet, its antigen is unknown.

These same records also appear under a second study, on T cells of mothers and their children.

V gene TRBV5-1 combines with J gene TRBJ2-5, with TRBD1 matching over 7 bases. Sequenced input: blood. The sequence was collected from a boy aged 10-17 years in good health. The CDR3 protein is CASRETGNRETQYF. CDR3 in DNA: TGCGCCAGCAGAGAGACAGGGAATCGAGAGACCCAGTACTTC.